This TCR beta chain was obtained from a study of T-cell reconstitution after alpha-beta-depleted transplantation in children. Germline CDR1 reads MNHEY; CDR2 reads SMNVEV (reference sequence). Trimming pared 5 bases from V and 11 bases from J, leaving 21 bases between. The CDR3 runs 14 residues. This clonotype was seen only a few times. The authors prepared the TCRbeta library with unique molecular identifiers. MiXCR, applied by TCRdb to the PCR reads, yields one record per CDR3 protein. The repertoire includes just over 350,000 distinct CDR3 sequences, about 14% of them detected once, and 3.5% to 4.5% sits in the top ten.

Material: PBMCs, obtained from the stem cell graft. The sequence derives from a human donor who donated a stem cell graft to a child with Fanconi anemia. The V gene is TRBV27, the J gene TRBJ1-1; D is uncertain. CDR3 coding DNA: TGTGCCAGCAGTCTAACCGGGATCGAAGCGTGGGCTTTCTTT. Protein product: CASSLTGIEAWAFF.